These T cell receptor beta chains were read from a single sample in a study of blood T cell repertoires in COVID-19. The repertoire was sequenced with immunoSEQ multiplex PCR; TCRdb's copy has only in-frame clones and lacks some. Among about 170,000 clones listed, less than 90% were seen once. Sequenced input: PBMCs or T cells enriched from blood (not recorded which). These receptors originate from a woman in her 50s who had recovered from COVID-19. Both conserved end residues are part of each CDR3. Each record gives: V gene, J gene, clone size, D gene, CDR3 protein, CDR3 DNA. D genes are given only for firm matches. Where a row states a size, it is once, few, many or the class of an expanded clone; other rows omit it.

V: TRBV5-1; J: TRBJ1-3; size: .; D: .; CDR3: CASSAHGQGGNTIYF; DNA: TGCGCCAGCAGCGCCCACGGGCAGGGAGGAAACACCATATATTTT
V: TRBV19; J: TRBJ1-1; size: .; D: .; CDR3: CASSIDRREYEAFF; DNA: TGTGCCAGTAGTATAGATCGACGGGAGTATGAAGCTTTCTTT
V: TRBV7-9; J: TRBJ1-2; size: .; D: TRBD1; CDR3: CASSLGDRGLGRGYGYTF; DNA: TGTGCCAGCAGCTTAGGGGACAGGGGTCTAGGCCGAGGCTATGGCTACACCTTC
V: TRBV18; J: TRBJ1-4; size: .; D: TRBD1; CDR3: CASSPPDRGSNNEKLFF; DNA: TGTGCCAGCTCACCACCCGACAGGGGGTCAAATAATGAAAAACTGTTTTTT
V: TRBV28; J: TRBJ2-3; size: .; D: TRBD2; CDR3: CASTTGGAAYRDTQYF; DNA: TGTGCCAGCACCACGGGGGGGGCCGCTTATCGGGATACGCAGTATTTT
V: TRBV7-2; J: TRBJ1-3; size: .; D: TRBD1; CDR3: CASSPGGRSGNTIYF; DNA: TGTGCCAGCAGCCCAGGGGGCCGCTCTGGAAACACCATATATTTT
V: TRBV21-1; J: TRBJ1-2; size: .; D: .; CDR3: CASTSGQKNGYTF; DNA: TGTGCCAGCACCTCGGGACAGAAGAACGGCTACACCTTC
V: TRBV19; J: TRBJ2-1; size: once; D: TRBD1; CDR3: CASSSYGDRGNEQFF; DNA: TGTGCCAGTAGTTCGTACGGGGACAGGGGAAATGAGCAGTTCTTC
V: TRBV7-9; J: TRBJ1-1; size: few; D: TRBD1; CDR3: CASSSRTGNTEAFF; DNA: TGTGCCAGCAGCTCGAGGACAGGGAACACTGAAGCTTTCTTT
V: TRBV18; J: TRBJ2-5; size: .; D: TRBD2; CDR3: CASSRTGGSETQYF; DNA: TGTGCCAGCTCCCGCACCGGGGGGTCAGAGACCCAGTACTTC
V: TRBV28; J: TRBJ1-4; size: .; D: TRBD1; CDR3: CAISPGGITNEKLFF; DNA: TGTGCCATTTCGCCAGGGGGGATCACTAATGAAAAACTGTTTTTT
V: TRBV30; J: TRBJ1-1; size: .; D: .; CDR3: CAWSANGGRAEAFF; DNA: TGTGCCTGGAGCGCAAACGGGGGACGGGCTGAAGCTTTCTTT
V: TRBV28; J: TRBJ1-1; size: .; D: .; CDR3: CASSLVAGIYTEAFF; DNA: TGTGCCAGCAGTTTAGTTGCAGGGATCTACACTGAAGCTTTCTTT
V: TRBV24-1; J: TRBJ2-1; size: .; D: .; CDR3: CATSDSRAEQFF; DNA: TGTGCCACCAGTGATTCGCGGGCTGAGCAGTTCTTC
V: TRBV7-2; J: TRBJ1-1; size: .; D: .; CDR3: CASSNYRQATEAFF; DNA: TGTGCCAGCAGCAATTATCGACAGGCCACTGAAGCTTTCTTT
V: TRBV7-2; J: TRBJ1-5; size: .; D: .; CDR3: CASSSPGGRGSNQPQHF; DNA: TGTGCCAGCAGCTCCCCCGGGGGGCGAGGTAGCAATCAGCCCCAGCATTTT
V: TRBV2; J: TRBJ2-2; size: .; D: TRBD1; CDR3: CASRGDRTYTGELFF; DNA: TGTGCCAGCAGAGGGGACAGAACCTACACCGGGGAGCTGTTTTTT
V: TRBV29-1; J: TRBJ2-5; size: .; D: .; CDR3: CSADGFGLETQYF; DNA: TGCAGCGCGGACGGGTTTGGGTTAGAGACCCAGTACTTC
V: TRBV30; J: TRBJ2-1; size: once; D: .; CDR3: CAWTGGGSYNEQFF; DNA: TGTGCCTGGACAGGGGGAGGCTCCTACAATGAGCAGTTCTTC
V: TRBV5-1; J: TRBJ1-2; size: .; D: .; CDR3: CASSLEAGNYGYTF; DNA: TGCGCCAGCAGCTTGGAAGCGGGTAACTATGGCTACACCTTC
V: TRBV15; J: TRBJ2-4; size: .; D: TRBD2; CDR3: CATSRNRREGLVAKNIQYF; DNA: TGTGCCACCAGCAGAAACCGGAGGGAGGGACTGGTAGCCAAAAACATTCAGTACTTC
V: TRBV6-1; J: TRBJ2-2; size: many; D: .; CDR3: CASSEDGQLFF; DNA: TGTGCCAGCAGTGAAGATGGGCAACTGTTTTTT
V: TRBV10-3; J: TRBJ1-6; size: .; D: .; CDR3: CAISEVADRSPLHF; DNA: TGTGCCATCAGTGAGGTAGCAGATAGATCACCCCTCCACTTT
V: TRBV19; J: TRBJ1-2; size: .; D: .; CDR3: CASSLLNEGPSGGYTF; DNA: TGTGCCAGTAGTCTACTGAATGAGGGCCCCTCCGGTGGCTACACCTTC
V: TRBV27; J: TRBJ1-1; size: few; D: .; CDR3: CASSSTTVLNTEAFF; DNA: TGTGCCAGCAGCTCAACGACAGTACTGAACACTGAAGCTTTCTTT
V: TRBV29-1; J: TRBJ2-2; size: few; D: .; CDR3: CSVAIQGRGTGELFF; DNA: TGCAGCGTAGCGATCCAGGGGAGGGGTACCGGGGAGCTGTTTTTT
V: TRBV28; J: TRBJ2-3; size: once; D: TRBD2; CDR3: CASSFSGGNTDTQYF; DNA: TGTGCCAGCAGTTTCAGCGGGGGAAACACAGATACGCAGTATTTT
V: TRBV6-6; J: TRBJ1-1; size: .; D: .; CDR3: CASTGIMNTEAFF; DNA: TGTGCCAGTACAGGGATTATGAACACTGAAGCTTTCTTT
V: TRBV7-8; J: TRBJ2-3; size: .; D: TRBD2; CDR3: CASSQRTAPREGTQYF; DNA: TGTGCCAGCAGCCAAAGGACCGCACCGAGGGAGGGTACGCAGTATTTT
V: TRBV28; J: TRBJ2-5; size: .; D: TRBD2; CDR3: CASSLLAGGLWAQYF; DNA: TGTGCCAGCAGTTTACTAGCGGGGGGCCTATGGGCCCAGTACTTC
V: TRBV11-2; J: TRBJ1-3; size: .; D: .; CDR3: CASSPREAVAGNTIYF; DNA: TGTGCCAGCAGCCCAAGGGAGGCAGTTGCTGGAAACACCATATATTTT
V: TRBV7-2; J: TRBJ2-3; size: .; D: .; CDR3: CASSRGRTDTQYF; DNA: TGTGCCAGCAGCAGGGGCCGCACAGATACGCAGTATTTT
V: TRBV27; J: TRBJ1-6; size: few; D: .; CDR3: CASSRDTVGNSPLHF; DNA: TGTGCCAGCAGTCGGGACACCGTGGGTAATTCACCCCTCCACTTT
V: TRBV3-1/TRBV3-2; J: TRBJ1-2; size: .; D: .; CDR3: CASSQAGNLYGYTF; DNA: TGTGCCAGCAGCCAAGCAGGGAACCTCTATGGCTACACCTTC
V: TRBV19; J: TRBJ1-4; size: .; D: .; CDR3: CASKGGLGATNEKLFF; DNA: TGTGCCAGTAAGGGTGGTCTGGGGGCTACTAATGAAAAACTGTTTTTT
V: TRBV3-1/TRBV3-2; J: TRBJ1-1; size: .; D: .; CDR3: CASSLWGDTEAFF; DNA: TGTGCCAGCAGCCTCTGGGGGGACACTGAAGCTTTCTTT
V: TRBV6-4; J: TRBJ1-2; size: .; D: .; CDR3: CASSVWAGAGGYTF; DNA: TGTGCCAGCAGTGTATGGGCAGGGGCTGGTGGCTACACCTTC
V: TRBV19; J: TRBJ1-2; size: .; D: .; CDR3: CASSIGQYGYTF; DNA: TGTGCCAGTAGTATTGGACAGTATGGCTACACCTTC
V: TRBV27; J: TRBJ2-3; size: .; D: TRBD2; CDR3: CASRGLAGRPDTQYF; DNA: TGTGCCAGCAGAGGACTAGCGGGGAGACCAGATACGCAGTATTTT
V: TRBV4-3; J: TRBJ2-3; size: once; D: TRBD2; CDR3: CASSQGAGGATDTQYF; DNA: TGCGCCAGCAGCCAGGGAGCGGGAGGCGCCACAGATACGCAGTATTTT